The text below deals with one T cell receptor beta chain. Sequenced by immunoSEQ multiplex PCR; TCRdb stores in-frame clones only, minus some. The sample holds about 69,000 clones, roughly three quarters seen once. The entry originates in a study of blood T cell repertoires in COVID-19. Study in general: T cells, B-cell-depleted T cells, or PBMCs provided the cDNA or gDNA that served as material.

The junction had 13 bases not matched to a gene; V was cut back by 5 bases and J by 2 bases. The CDR3 is 17 residues long. Germline V gives CDR1 LNHDA, CDR2 SQIVND (reference sequence). Sequencing input: peripheral blood. This chain joins TRBV19 and TRBJ2-7; 9 positions agree with TRBD2. The sequence was obtained from a man in his 60s with acute or convalescent COVID-19. The CDR3: CASSPNGRGTSTYEQYF. The CDR3 bases are TGTGCCAGTAGTCCCAACGGGCGCGGGACTAGCACCTACGAGCAGTACTTC.